The clone carrying this T cell receptor (beta chain) was recorded many times. Antigen unknown. MiXCR, applied by TCRdb to the 5' RACE reads, yields one record per CDR3 protein. The table records approximately 260,000 distinct CDR3 sequences, about 9.1% of them present only once. The data belong to a study of CD8 T cells in ankylosing spondylitis. Notes on the study in general: Clones linked to disease were reported to show significant enrichment in matched ankylosing spondylitis synovial fluid. Ankylosing spondylitis blood seemed to carry a telltale TCR beta motif made of under ten highly homologous variants.

Trimming took off 5 bases at V and 4 bases at J, with 12 bases between the two ends. From germline, CDR1 is MNHEY and CDR2 SMNVEV (reference sequence). The CDR3 is 13 amino acids. The rearrangement links TRBV27 to TRBJ2-7; D is ambiguous. The sequence derives from a male donor with ankylosing spondylitis or in good health (not recorded which). Sequencing used blood, either unsorted or a sorted T cell fraction (not recorded which). Written as DNA, the CDR3 is TGTGCCAGCAGTCGGACCGCTAAGTACGAGCAGTACTTC. It is translated as CASSRTAKYEQYF.